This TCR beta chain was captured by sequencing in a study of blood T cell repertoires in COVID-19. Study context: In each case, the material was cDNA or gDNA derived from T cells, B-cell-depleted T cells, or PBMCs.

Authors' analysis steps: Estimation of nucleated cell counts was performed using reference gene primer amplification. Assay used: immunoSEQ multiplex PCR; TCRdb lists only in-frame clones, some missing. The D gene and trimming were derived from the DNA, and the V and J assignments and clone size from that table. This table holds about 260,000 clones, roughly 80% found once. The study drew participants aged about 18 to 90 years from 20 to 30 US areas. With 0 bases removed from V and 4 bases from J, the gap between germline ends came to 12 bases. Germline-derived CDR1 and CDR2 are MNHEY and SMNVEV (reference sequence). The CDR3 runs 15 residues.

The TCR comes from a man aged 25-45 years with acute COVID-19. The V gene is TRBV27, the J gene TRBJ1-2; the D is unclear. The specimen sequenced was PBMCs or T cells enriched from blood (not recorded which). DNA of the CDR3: TGTGCCAGCAGTTTATCGATAGGAGGACTCTATGGCTACACCTTC. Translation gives CASSLSIGGLYGYTF.